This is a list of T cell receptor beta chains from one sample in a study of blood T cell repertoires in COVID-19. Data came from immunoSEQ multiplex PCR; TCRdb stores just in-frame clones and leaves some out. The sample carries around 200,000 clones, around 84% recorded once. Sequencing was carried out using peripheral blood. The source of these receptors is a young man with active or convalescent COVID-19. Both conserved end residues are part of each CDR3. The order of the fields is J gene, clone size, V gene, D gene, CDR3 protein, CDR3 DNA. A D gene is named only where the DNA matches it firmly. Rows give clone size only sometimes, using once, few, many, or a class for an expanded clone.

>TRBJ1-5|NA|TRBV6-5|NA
CASVERDSNQPQHF
TGTGCCAGCGTGGAGCGGGATAGCAATCAGCCCCAGCATTTT
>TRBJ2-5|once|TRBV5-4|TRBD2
CASSTPIAGPQETQYF
TGTGCCAGCAGCACCCCCATAGCGGGGCCGCAAGAGACCCAGTACTTC
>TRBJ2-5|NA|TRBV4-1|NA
CASSQGEVSQETQYF
TGCGCCAGCAGCCAAGGGGAGGTCAGCCAAGAGACCCAGTACTTC
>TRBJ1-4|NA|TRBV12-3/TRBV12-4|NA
CASSSGVGKLFF
TGTGCCAGCAGTTCAGGGGTCGGAAAACTGTTTTTT
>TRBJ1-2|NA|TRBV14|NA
CASSQAGGSGGYGYTF
TGTGCCAGCAGCCAAGCCGGAGGCAGTGGTGGCTATGGCTACACCTTC
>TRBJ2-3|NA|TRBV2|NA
CASSDPRSTDTQYF
TGTGCCAGCAGTGATCCGCGGAGCACAGATACGCAGTATTTT
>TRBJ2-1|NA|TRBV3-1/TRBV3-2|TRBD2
CASSRLSPASGRWNEQFF
TGTGCCAGCAGCCGTTTAAGCCCGGCTAGCGGGAGGTGGAATGAGCAGTTCTTC
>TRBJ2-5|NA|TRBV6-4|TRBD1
CASSPRAGGQETQYF
TGTGCCAGCAGTCCCAGGGCAGGGGGACAAGAGACCCAGTACTTC
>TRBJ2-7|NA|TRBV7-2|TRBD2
CASSLGRGAYEQYF
TGTGCCAGCAGCCTGGGACGGGGGGCCTACGAGCAGTACTTC
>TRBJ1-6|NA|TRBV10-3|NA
CAISDGGSSYNSPLHF
TGTGCCATCAGTGATGGGGGGAGCTCCTATAATTCACCCCTCCACTTT
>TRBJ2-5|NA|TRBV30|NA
CAWNGQEETQYF
TGTGCCTGGAATGGGCAGGAAGAGACCCAGTACTTC
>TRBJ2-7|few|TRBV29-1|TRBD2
CSVDGLAGGSEQYF
TGCAGCGTTGATGGGCTAGCGGGAGGAAGCGAGCAGTACTTC
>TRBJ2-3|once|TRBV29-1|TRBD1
CSVDPAGGAGGTQYF
TGCAGCGTTGACCCGGCAGGGGGCGCCGGGGGTACGCAGTATTTT
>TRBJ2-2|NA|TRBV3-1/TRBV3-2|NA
CASSQDGGITGELFF
TGTGCCAGCAGCCAGGACGGGGGAATTACCGGGGAGCTGTTTTTT
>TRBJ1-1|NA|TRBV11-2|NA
CASTSSLGTLTEAFF
TGTGCCAGCACCTCTTCCTTAGGGACACTCACTGAAGCTTTCTTT
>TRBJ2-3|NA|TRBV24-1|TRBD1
CATGDRGLTDTQYF
TGTGCCACGGGGGACAGGGGCCTCACAGATACGCAGTATTTT
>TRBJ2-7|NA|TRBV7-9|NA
CASSPSYDSGREQYF
TGTGCCAGCAGCCCTAGTTATGACAGTGGTCGCGAGCAGTACTTC
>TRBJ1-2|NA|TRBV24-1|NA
CATSGAENYGYTF
TGTGCCACCAGTGGGGCAGAAAACTATGGCTACACCTTC
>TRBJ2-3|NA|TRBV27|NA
CASSWDLTGTTDTQYF
TGTGCCAGCAGTTGGGACCTGACAGGAACCACAGATACGCAGTATTTT
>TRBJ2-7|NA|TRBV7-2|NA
CASSSLTGLESRSYEQYF
TGTGCCAGCAGCTCACTAACAGGGTTGGAATCCCGCTCCTACGAGCAGTACTTC
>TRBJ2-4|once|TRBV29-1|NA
CSVEPQEAAKNIQYF
TGCAGCGTTGAACCTCAGGAGGCGGCCAAAAACATTCAGTACTTC
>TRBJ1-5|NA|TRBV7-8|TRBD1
CASSLDRGSGQPQHF
TGTGCCAGCAGCTTAGACAGGGGAAGCGGCCAGCCCCAGCATTTT
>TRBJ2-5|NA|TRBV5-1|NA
CASRKADRGQASGGQETQYF
TGCGCCAGCAGAAAAGCCGACAGGGGGCAGGCTAGCGGGGGACAAGAGACCCAGTACTTC
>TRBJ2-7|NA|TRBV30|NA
CAWSQGAVEYF
TGTGCCTGGTCACAGGGTGCAGTGGAGTACTTC
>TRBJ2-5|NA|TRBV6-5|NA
CASHRIQGNQETQYF
TGTGCCAGCCACAGAATCCAGGGGAACCAAGAGACCCAGTACTTC
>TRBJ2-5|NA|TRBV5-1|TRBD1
CASSLGTGGTFETQYF
TGCGCCAGCAGCCTAGGGACAGGGGGGACATTCGAGACCCAGTACTTC
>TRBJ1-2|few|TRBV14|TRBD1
CASSRHTLTGYHTF
TGTGCCAGCAGCCGCCATACGCTGACAGGGTATCACACCTTC
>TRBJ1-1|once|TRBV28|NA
CASSLDRNTEAFF
TGTGCCAGCAGTTTGGACAGGAACACTGAAGCTTTCTTT
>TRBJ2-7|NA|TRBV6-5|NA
CASSYSSGTSYEQYF
TGTGCCAGCAGTTACTCATCAGGAACTTCCTACGAGCAGTACTTC
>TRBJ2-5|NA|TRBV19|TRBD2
CASSIEGTTYLEETQYF
TGTGCCAGTAGTATAGAAGGGACTACGTATTTGGAAGAGACCCAGTACTTC
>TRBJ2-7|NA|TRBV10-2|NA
CASSERSLSRRFGEQYF
TGCGCCAGCAGTGAGAGGTCTCTCTCTAGGAGATTTGGCGAGCAGTACTTC
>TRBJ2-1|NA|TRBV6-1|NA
CASSGLNTGRGNEQFF
TGTGCCAGCAGTGGGTTAAATACAGGGAGGGGCAATGAGCAGTTCTTC
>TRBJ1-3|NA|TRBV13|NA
CASSFGGYGNTIYF
TGTGCCAGCAGCTTCGGAGGATATGGAAACACCATATATTTT
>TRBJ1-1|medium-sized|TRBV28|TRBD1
CASRAGQMNTEAFF
TGTGCCAGCAGGGCGGGACAGATGAACACTGAAGCTTTCTTT
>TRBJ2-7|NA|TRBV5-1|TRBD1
CASSGRDRVFESSYEQYF
TGCGCCAGCAGCGGCCGGGACAGGGTCTTCGAGAGCTCCTACGAGCAGTACTTC
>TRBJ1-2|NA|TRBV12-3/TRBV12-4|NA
CASSRQVEYGYTF
TGTGCCAGCAGCCGACAGGTGGAGTACGGCTACACCTTC
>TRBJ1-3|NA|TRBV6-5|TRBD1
CASRKTGAGNTIYF
TGTGCCAGCAGGAAGACAGGGGCTGGAAACACCATATATTTT